The TCR beta chain under discussion was sequenced for a study of blood T cell repertoires in COVID-19. On the study more broadly: In each case, the material was cDNA or gDNA derived from T cells, B-cell-depleted T cells, or PBMCs.

CDR3 length: 15 amino acids. From germline, CDR1 is LGHDT and CDR2 YNNKEL (reference sequence). V trimming: 2 bases; J trimming: 4 bases; junction bases outside the gene matches: 6. This clone turned up a few times. TCRdb keeps only in-frame clones here, not all; method: immunoSEQ multiplex PCR. The table lists 130,000 or so clones, nearly 70% of them singletons. The clonotype was recovered from a woman between 65 and 79 years old with acute or convalescent COVID-19. The gene calls are TRBV3-1 (or the pseudogene TRBV3-2) and TRBJ2-3, with 7 bases identical to TRBD1. The material sequenced was peripheral blood. The CDR3 nucleotides read TGTGCCAGCAGCCAATCAGGGGGTCGGGCAGATACGCAGTATTTT. Amino acid sequence: CASSQSGGRADTQYF.